One TCR beta chain is described in this entry. As yet, its antigen is unknown. Primers for the PCR totalled 60 Vbeta and 13 Jbeta. Data came from immunoSEQ multiplex PCR; TCRdb stores just in-frame clones and leaves some out. The data contain about 160,000 clones, 79% of them singletons. The data were obtained in a study of cytomegalovirus exposure and HLA in healthy donors. Study in general: Unique TCR beta sequences numbering approximately 120 million came from roughly 180 million T cells in an earlier analysis. Early on, a data release was issued that held some 91 million unique TCRs from HLA-typed donors. Study-level findings and limits: Within a later analysis, the majority of CMV-associated TCR beta chains appeared HLA-restricted. The study had only CMV serostatus as immune exposure information.

This CDR3 is built from 17 residues. V was clipped by 2 bases and J by 0 bases; unmatched bases: 3. The germline V gene encodes CDR1 MNHEY and CDR2 SMNVEV (reference sequence). This sequence joins TRBV27 and TRBJ2-1; 11 nucleotides agree with TRBD2. This receptor was taken from a man aged 35-49 years in good health and CMV-seronegative. The sequencing input was PBMCs. The CDR3 here is CASSLGTSGFSYNEQFF. CDR3 nucleotides: TGTGCCAGCAGTTTAGGGACTAGCGGCTTCTCCTACAATGAGCAGTTCTTC.